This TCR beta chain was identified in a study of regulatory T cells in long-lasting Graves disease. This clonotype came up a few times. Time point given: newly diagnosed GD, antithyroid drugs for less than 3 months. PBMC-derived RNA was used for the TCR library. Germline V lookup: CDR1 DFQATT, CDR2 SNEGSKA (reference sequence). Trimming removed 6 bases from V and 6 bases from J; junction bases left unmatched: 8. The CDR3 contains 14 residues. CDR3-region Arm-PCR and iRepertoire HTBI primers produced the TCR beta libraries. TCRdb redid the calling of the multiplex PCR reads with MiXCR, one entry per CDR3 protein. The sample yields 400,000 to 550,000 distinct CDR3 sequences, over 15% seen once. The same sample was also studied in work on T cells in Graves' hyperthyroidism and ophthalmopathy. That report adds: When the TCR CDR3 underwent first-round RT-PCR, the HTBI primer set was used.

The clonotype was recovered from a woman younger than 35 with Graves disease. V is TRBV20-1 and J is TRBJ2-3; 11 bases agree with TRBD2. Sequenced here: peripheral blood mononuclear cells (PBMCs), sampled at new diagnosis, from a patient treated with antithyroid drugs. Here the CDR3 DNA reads TGCAGTGCCGATAGCGGGAGGGCCGGTGATACGCAGTATTTT. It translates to CSADSGRAGDTQYF.